The 30 T cell receptor beta chains below were found in one sample sequenced in a study of T cell responses to AZD1222 COVID-19 vaccine. The method was immunoSEQ multiplex PCR; TCRdb's version includes in-frame clones alone and lacks a portion of them. Here the sample spans 95,000 to 150,000 clones, approximately 89% being singletons. The sequencing here drew on peripheral blood, taken on day 0 of AZD1222 vaccination. The receptors shown here come from an adult in good health.

This chain links TRBV27 with TRBJ1-1; a weak D match, TRBD1 (5 bases). The CDR3 spans 12 residues. Germline-derived CDR1 and CDR2 are MNHEY and SMNVEV (reference sequence). V lost 5 bases and J 1 base, leaving 5 bases between the germline ends. The CDR3 spells CASSDRNTEAFF. DNA of the CDR3: TGTGCCAGCAGTGACAGGAACACTGAAGCTTTCTTT.

The V and J genes are TRBV15 and TRBJ1-5, with TRBD1 as a possible D gene (6 bases). With 5 bases removed from V and 0 bases from J, the gap between germline ends came to 11 bases. Germline CDR1 reads LNHNV; CDR2 reads YYDKDF (reference sequence). The length of the CDR3 is 15 residues. The CDR3 sequence is CATSRGGASNQPQHF. In DNA, the CDR3 is TGTGCCACCAGCCGGGGGGGGGCTAGCAATCAGCCCCAGCATTTT.

Here the CDR3 reads CAGNRSPGTEAFF. CDR3 nucleotide sequence: TGTGCCGGAAACAGGAGCCCGGGAACTGAAGCTTTCTTT. This sequence joins TRBV30 and TRBJ1-1, with D perhaps matching TRBD1 (5 bases). The V end lost 8 bases, the J end lost 5 bases, and 18 bases lay between the germline ends. Germline V lookup: CDR1 GTSNPN, CDR2 SVGIG (reference sequence). The length of the CDR3 is 13 residues. The whole variable domain, filled in from reference TRBV30 and TRBJ1-1, reads SQTIHQWPATLVQPVGSPLSLECTVEGTSNPNLYWYRQAAGRGLQLLFYSVGIGQISSEVPQNLSASRPQDRQFILSSKKLLLSDSGFYLCAGNRSPGTEAFFGQGTRLTVV.

The chain employs TRBV10-3 and TRBJ1-2; TRBD1 matches at 8 bases. In germline, CDR1 is ENHRY, CDR2 SYGVKD. The CDR3 totals 13 residues. The ends lost 7 bases at V and 6 bases at J; junction bases unmatched: 7. CDR3 sequence: CAINGQGSDGYTF. CDR3 nucleotide sequence: TGTGCCATCAACGGACAGGGTTCTGATGGCTACACCTTC.

A single count supports this clone. CDR3 protein: CASSRVLLAGRSRGRDTQYF. DNA for the CDR3: TGTGCCAGCAGCCGAGTCCTCTTGGCCGGTAGGTCACGGGGGCGAGATACGCAGTATTTT. The chain links TRBV3-1 (or the pseudogene TRBV3-2) to TRBJ2-3; D may be TRBD1 or TRBD2 (6 bases each). The CDR3 has 20 amino acids. The germline V and J ends were trimmed by 4 bases and 5 bases, with 31 bases remaining between them. Germline CDR1 LGHDT, CDR2 YNNKEL (reference sequence).

The chain employs TRBV15 and TRBJ1-1; no clear D gene. Trimming removed 3 bases at V and 3 bases at J, with 8 bases between. Germline V gives CDR1 LNHNV, CDR2 YYDKDF (reference sequence). This CDR3 is built from 13 residues. The CDR3 sequence is CATSSFVDTEAFF. CDR3 nucleotide sequence: TGTGCCACCAGCAGTTTTGTGGACACTGAAGCTTTCTTT.

The gene calls are TRBV4-3 and TRBJ1-2; no clear D gene. The CDR3 has 13 amino acids. Germline V gives CDR1 LGHNA, CDR2 YSLEER. Trimming cost V 2 bases and J 5 bases, with 9 bases left between them. In DNA form, the CDR3 reads TGCGCCAGCAGCCAATTCGCGGAGTATGGCTACACCTTC. Translation: CASSQFAEYGYTF.

V and J are TRBV10-3 and TRBJ1-1; no clear D gene. CDR1 ENHRY and CDR2 SYGVKD come from the germline V gene. V was trimmed by 7 bases and J by 0 bases, leaving 12 bases between them. This CDR3 is built from 14 residues. CDR3 residues: CAITPGGLNTEAFF. The CDR3 coding sequence is TGTGCCATCACTCCAGGAGGACTGAACACTGAAGCTTTCTTT.

J is TRBJ1-4 and V is TRBV7-9; unclear D gene. The CDR3 runs to 13 residues. CDR1 SEHNR and CDR2 FQNEAQ come from the germline V gene (reference sequence). V lost 5 bases and J lost 11, with 15 bases in between. The chain's CDR3 is CASSAAQIYKLFF. The CDR3 DNA sequence: TGTGCCAGCAGCGCGGCCCAGATTTACAAACTGTTTTTT.

The chain has TRBV18 and TRBJ1-1; unclear D gene. Trimming took 8 bases from V and 0 from J, leaving 13 bases between them. CDR3 size: 14 residues. Germline V CDR1 and CDR2: KGHSH, LQKENI. CDR3 coding DNA: TGTGCCAGCGAACAACAGAGAATGAACACTGAAGCTTTCTTT. This translates into CASEQQRMNTEAFF.

This chain joins TRBV29-1 and TRBJ2-5; 9 bases agree with TRBD2. Trimming took 3 bases from V and 5 from J; bases not matched to a gene: 13. The CDR3 length is 16 residues. Germline CDR1 and CDR2: SQVTM and ANQGSEA. The CDR3 reads CSVEGGRALVSETQYF. CDR3 bases: TGCAGCGTTGAGGGCGGGAGGGCTCTTGTATCCGAGACCCAGTACTTC.

The chain combines TRBV10-3 with TRBJ1-1, with D possibly TRBD1 on 5 matching bases. CDR1 and CDR2 (germline): ENHRY, SYGVKD. CDR3 size: 13 residues. V dropped 5 bases and J dropped 4 bases, with 11 bases sitting between them. The CDR3: CAISRGSGTEAFF. In nucleotides, the CDR3 is TGTGCCATCAGTAGGGGATCTGGCACTGAAGCTTTCTTT.

The chain has TRBV18 and TRBJ1-5; 11 bases line up with TRBD1. V was clipped by 2 bases and J by 5 bases; unmatched bases: 5. Germline V gene lookup returns CDR1 KGHSH and CDR2 LQKENI. CDR3 length: 16 residues. CDR3 sequence (DNA): TGTGCCAGCTCACCATCGGGACAGGGGGGGGATCAGCCCCAGCATTTT. As protein: CASSPSGQGGDQPQHF.

The rearrangement joins TRBV18 to TRBJ1-1; a possible D gene is TRBD1 (6 bases). V was trimmed by 3 bases and J by 1 base, leaving 15 bases between them. The CDR3 is 16 amino acids. The V gene's germline CDR1 is KGHSH and CDR2 LQKENI. The CDR3 DNA is TGTGCCAGCTCACCTAATACAGGGATCCCGAACACTGAAGCTTTCTTT. Its protein product is CASSPNTGIPNTEAFF. Complete variable domain (other parts from reference TRBV18 and TRBJ1-1): NAGVMQNPRHLVRRRGQEARLRCSPMKGHSHVYWYRQLPEEGLKFMVYLQKENIIDESGMPKERFSAEFPKEGPSILRIQQVVRGDSAAYFCASSPNTGIPNTEAFFGQGTRLTVV.

This chain uses TRBV25-1 with TRBJ1-6; D is ambiguous. Germline CDR1 MGHDK, CDR2 SYGVNS. The CDR3 contains 14 residues. V gave up 5 bases and J gave up 5 bases, with 10 bases separating them. The CDR3 region is CASSSDLDNSPLHF. CDR3 nucleotides: TGTGCCAGCAGTTCGGACCTCGATAATTCACCCCTCCACTTT.

This clone has a handful of counts. The CDR3 reads CSVEPGGHGYTF. The CDR3 DNA follows: TGCAGCGTTGAACCAGGGGGCCATGGCTACACCTTC. The chain employs TRBV29-1 and TRBJ1-2; TRBD1 aligns across 8 bases. Per germline, CDR1 SQVTM and CDR2 ANQGSEA. The CDR3 sequence is 12 residues long. V lost 2 bases and J lost 6; bases outside the gene matches: 2.

This chain uses TRBV5-6 with TRBJ1-2; a possible D gene is TRBD1 (5 bases). From germline, CDR1 is SGHDT and CDR2 YYEEEE. Between the trimmed V and J ends, which lost 3 bases and 7 bases, there was a span of 19 bases. The CDR3 covers 15 residues. The CDR3 loop is CASSSWPPGTGGYTF. The DNA for the CDR3 is TGTGCCAGCAGCTCGTGGCCCCCCGGCACAGGTGGCTACACCTTC.

The V call is TRBV18, the J call TRBJ2-1; 14 positions agree with TRBD2. CDR1 KGHSH and CDR2 LQKENI come from the germline V gene. The length of the CDR3 is 19 residues. V lost 6 bases to trimming and J lost 4 bases; unmatched junction nucleotides: 14. The CDR3: CASSPIGTSGGRKYNEQFF. The DNA of the CDR3 is TGTGCCAGCTCCCCGATAGGGACTAGCGGGGGTAGAAAATACAATGAGCAGTTCTTC.

J is TRBJ2-7 and V is TRBV19; 7 bases agree with TRBD2. This CDR3 has 16 residues. V was clipped by 6 bases and J by 2 bases; unmatched bases: 13. Germline CDR1 reads LNHDA; CDR2 reads SQIVND (reference sequence). The CDR3 nucleotides read TGTGCCAGTAGCACTCTACTCGGGAGGCCCCCCTACGAGCAGTACTTC. This codes for CASSTLLGRPPYEQYF.

Of note for this clone: One end of the junction varies from germline; a read error may be responsible. V usage is TRBV7-2 and J usage is TRBJ2-7, with D tentatively TRBD2 (6 bases). CDR3 length equals 13 residues. Germline CDR1 is SGHTA and CDR2 is FQGNSA. In nucleotides, the CDR3 is TGTGCCAGCAGCTTAGGTTTGTCCGGGACTCCAATCTTC. Translation: CASSLGLSGTPIF. Full variable domain (remainder filled in from reference TRBV7-2 and TRBJ2-7): GAGVSQSPSNKVTEKGKDVELRCDPISGHTALYWYRQSLGQGLEFLIYFQGNSAPDKSGLPSDRFSAERTGGSVSTLTIQRTQQEDSAVYLCASSLGLSGTPIFGPGTRLTVT.

This clone was counted once. The chain is built from TRBV24-1 and TRBJ1-1; unclear D gene. Trimming took 4 bases from V and 1 from J, leaving 3 bases between them. Germline CDR1 is KGHDR and CDR2 is SFDVKD. This CDR3 contains 12 residues. The CDR3 coding sequence is TGTGCCACCAGTGACAAGAACACTGAAGCTTTCTTT. Amino acids: CATSDKNTEAFF.

The V and J genes are TRBV7-9 and TRBJ2-2, with 7 bases aligning to TRBD1. After removal of 1 base from V and 0 bases from J, the junction contained 2 bases not matched to a gene. The CDR3 is 16 residues long. Germline V CDR1 and CDR2: SEHNR, FQNEAQ (reference sequence). The DNA for the CDR3 is TGTGCCAGCAGCTTAGGGACAGGTTCGAACACCGGGGAGCTGTTTTTT. Its translation: CASSLGTGSNTGELFF.

This clone has a single count. The chain is built from TRBV7-7 and TRBJ2-5; 8 nucleotides align to TRBD2. Germline loops: CDR1 SSHAT, CDR2 FNYEAQ (reference sequence). This CDR3 contains 16 residues. Losses at the gene ends were 5 bases for V and 3 bases for J; bases not matched to a gene: 11. The CDR3 nucleotides are TGTGCCAGCAGCCCCGTCGGGGGGGCGCCTGAAGAGACCCAGTACTTC. It codes for CASSPVGGAPEETQYF.

The chain uses TRBV7-2 and TRBJ2-2; 8 nucleotides agree with TRBD2. The ends lost 0 bases at V and 0 bases at J; junction bases unmatched: 0. The CDR3 contains 16 residues. CDR1 is SGHTA, CDR2 FQGNSA, per germline. The chain's CDR3 is CASSLAGLANTGELFF. CDR3 nucleotide sequence: TGTGCCAGCAGCTTAGCGGGACTAGCGAACACCGGGGAGCTGTTTTTT.

J is TRBJ1-5 and V is TRBV12-3 or TRBV12-4; D perhaps matches TRBD1 (5 bases). This CDR3 spans 13 amino acids. V lost 5 bases to trimming and J lost 7 bases, with 12 bases between them. DNA of the CDR3: TGTGCCAGCAGTCTGCAGGGTTACCAGCCCCAGCATTTT. Translating gives CASSLQGYQPQHF.

The V gene is TRBV27, the J gene TRBJ1-2, with 11 positions matching TRBD1. The CDR3 consists of 17 residues. Germline V gene lookup returns CDR1 MNHEY and CDR2 SMNVEV (reference sequence). J gave up 4 bases and V 2 bases, and 9 bases lay outside the gene matches. The CDR3 reads CASSLLPGTGGTYGYTF. As DNA, the CDR3 is TGTGCCAGCAGTTTACTCCCGGGGACAGGGGGTACCTATGGCTACACCTTC.

The chain joins TRBV19 to TRBJ1-4; the D gene is possibly TRBD1 (6 bases). Trimming removed 6 bases from V and 0 bases from J, with 11 bases in between. The CDR3 extends over 15 amino acids. The germline V gene has CDR1 LNHDA and CDR2 SQIVND (reference sequence). The CDR3 is CASRSTGTTNEKLFF. The CDR3 coding sequence is TGTGCCAGTAGATCTACAGGGACAACTAATGAAAAACTGTTTTTT.

V gene TRBV28 combines with J gene TRBJ1-2; 8 positions agree with TRBD1. The trim removed 6 bases at V and 5 bases at J, leaving 8 bases unmatched. CDR3 size: 14 residues. Germline V gene data show CDR1 as MDHEN and CDR2 as SYDVKM. CDR3 sequence: CASRRQGQRYGYTF. CDR3 sequence (DNA): TGTGCCAGCAGACGACAGGGGCAGCGGTATGGCTACACCTTC.

This clone showed up just a few times. This chain uses TRBV20-1 with TRBJ2-7; D gene ambiguous. There are 11 residues in the CDR3. Germline CDR1 is DFQATT and CDR2 is SNEGSKA (reference sequence). V was shortened by 5 bases and J by 6 bases, with 11 bases between the two germline ends. The chain's CDR3 is CSAPRVVEQYF. CDR3 DNA sequence: TGCAGTGCTCCCCGGGTGGTCGAGCAGTACTTC.

Notes on this clone: Other DNA sequences from this sample encode an identical CDR3 as well. The chain couples TRBV5-4 to TRBJ1-1; no reliable D call. The CDR3 is 12 residues long. V lost 0 bases to trimming and J lost 3 bases, with 3 bases between them. CDR1 is SGHNT and CDR2 is YYREEE in the germline V gene (reference sequence). In DNA form, the CDR3 reads TGTGCCAGCAGCTTGGGGGACACTGAAGCTTTCTTT. Translation: CASSLGDTEAFF.